Below are 18 T cell receptor beta chains sequenced from a single sample in a study of vaccination effects on CD4 cells after COVID-19. Here immunoSEQ multiplex PCR was the method, and the copy in TCRdb shows in-frame clones only, minus some. This table holds about 32,000 clones, 72% found once. The antigens of these receptors remain unknown. Prior to sequencing, the ViraFEST assay stimulated PBMC with viral peptide pools, which expanded the antigen-specific CD4+ T cells. Following 10 days of culture, CD4+ T cells were isolated. Vaccination of participants consisted of two doses of either the BNT162b2 or mRNA-1273 vaccine. Material: CD4+ T cells from PBMCs cultured with HCoV-229E spike peptides, obtained after COVID-19 vaccination. The receptors were sampled from a human donor who received a COVID-19 vaccine.

There are a few counts of this clone. The chain is built from TRBV7-7 and TRBJ1-1; D is undetermined. V lost 8 bases and J 1 base, leaving 8 bases between the germline ends. Looked up from germline, CDR1 is SSHAT and CDR2 is FNYEAQ (reference sequence). The CDR3 sequence is 12 residues long. The chain's CDR3 is CASENRNTEAFF. CDR3 bases: TGTGCCAGCGAAAATAGGAACACTGAAGCTTTCTTT.

This rearrangement joins TRBV10-3 to TRBJ2-2; TRBD2 matches 15 bases. CDR1 and CDR2 from the germline V gene are ENHRY and SYGVKD. Unmatched junction bases numbered 7, after V lost 8 bases and J lost 6 bases. This CDR3 region has 16 residues. The CDR3 region is CAIRTSGRAGPGELFF. DNA for the CDR3: TGTGCCATCCGGACTAGCGGGAGGGCCGGACCCGGGGAGCTGTTTTTT.

The chain couples TRBV6-5 to TRBJ2-7; TRBD2 might be the D (6 bases). V was clipped by 0 bases and J by 0 bases, with 6 bases between them. CDR1 and CDR2 (germline): MNHEY, SVGAGI. The CDR3 totals 14 residues. DNA of the CDR3: TGTGCCAGCAGTTACTCGGGAGGCTCCTACGAGCAGTACTTC. Its translation is CASSYSGGSYEQYF.

V and J are TRBV27 and TRBJ2-3; 9 bases agree with TRBD1. The J segment lost 8 bases and the V segment lost 4 bases, leaving 7 bases of the junction unmatched. Germline loops: CDR1 MNHEY, CDR2 SMNVEV (reference sequence). The CDR3 runs to 14 residues. The CDR3 nucleotides are TGTGCCAGCAGTTCCACAGGGGGCGACGGTACGCAGTATTTT. Protein sequence: CASSSTGGDGTQYF.

The rearrangement uses TRBV6-5 and TRBJ1-1; possibly TRBD1 for D (5 bases). The CDR3 has 13 residues. Germline V lookup: CDR1 MNHEY, CDR2 SVGAGI. Trimming stripped 5 bases from V and 4 bases from J, with 11 bases between. This CDR3 reads CASSKTALTEAFF. As DNA, the CDR3 is TGTGCCAGCAGTAAGACAGCCCTCACTGAAGCTTTCTTT.

The chain couples TRBV6-6 to TRBJ1-6; TRBD1 might be the D (6 bases). Germline V gives CDR1 MNHNY, CDR2 SVGAGI (reference sequence). Trimming took off 5 bases at V and 6 bases at J, with 14 bases between the two ends. There are 15 residues in the CDR3. DNA for the CDR3: TGTGCCAGCAGTCCCGGACAGCACTCTAATTCACCCCTCCACTTT. It encodes CASSPGQHSNSPLHF.

The J gene is TRBJ2-2, the V gene TRBV18; possibly TRBD2 for D (5 bases). Germline V CDR1 and CDR2: KGHSH, LQKENI. The CDR3 totals 16 residues. V lost 2 bases and J lost 4, with 14 bases in between. In DNA, the CDR3 is TGTGCCAGCTCACCAACCAAATCCAGCGGCACCGGGGAGCTGTTTTTT. Protein sequence: CASSPTKSSGTGELFF.

The rearrangement links TRBV2 to TRBJ2-1, with a weak D call TRBD2 (7 bases). Germline lookup yields CDR1 SNHLY and CDR2 FYNNEI. The CDR3 length is 14 residues. V lost 2 bases and J lost 5, with 10 bases in between. The CDR3 protein is CASSERGGDNEQFF. CDR3 DNA sequence: TGTGCCAGCAGTGAAAGGGGGGGGGACAATGAGCAGTTCTTC.

The chain links TRBV5-6 to TRBJ2-5; D is unresolved. This CDR3 comprises 14 residues. V gave up 1 base and J gave up 2 bases, with 9 bases separating them. CDR1 and CDR2 from the germline V gene are SGHDT and YYEEEE. The DNA of the CDR3 is TGTGCCAGCAGCTTGAGGACGGCTCAAGAGACCCAGTACTTC. This encodes CASSLRTAQETQYF. Full variable domain (remainder filled in from reference TRBV5-6 and TRBJ2-5): DAGVTQSPTHLIKTRGQQVTLRCSPKSGHDTVSWYQQALGQGPQFIFQYYEEEERQRGNFPDRFSGHQFPNYSSELNVNALLLGDSALYLCASSLRTAQETQYFGPGTRLLVL.

This sequence joins TRBV20-1 and TRBJ2-5; unclear D gene. Trimming cost V 3 bases and J 5 bases, with 13 bases left between them. The CDR3 has 13 residues. Germline V CDR1 and CDR2: DFQATT, SNEGSKA (reference sequence). The CDR3 DNA is TGCAGTGCTAGTGATAGAATAAGGGAGACCCAGTACTTC. Protein product: CSASDRIRETQYF.

This clone was detected many times. This chain links TRBV4-1 with TRBJ1-1; perhaps TRBD1 as D (6 bases). The germline gives CDR1 MGHRA, CDR2 YSYEKL. The CDR3 spans 15 residues. The V gene lost 8 bases and the J gene lost 4 bases, with 20 bases spanning the gap. The CDR3 DNA reads as TGCGCCAGCCAGTCGCAGGGGTCCAGGCGCACTGAAGCTTTCTTT. Translation: CASQSQGSRRTEAFF.

This chain connects TRBV3-1 (or the pseudogene TRBV3-2) to TRBJ2-7, with 9 positions matching TRBD1. J was trimmed by 5 bases and V by 1 base; bases with no gene match: 9. The length of the CDR3 is 16 residues. Germline assignment: CDR1 LGHDT and CDR2 YNNKEL (reference sequence). CDR3 residues: CASSQVGGQGYNEQYF. The CDR3 DNA follows: TGTGCCAGCAGCCAAGTAGGGGGACAGGGATACAACGAGCAGTACTTC.

In this sample, this clone turned up once. CDR3 coding DNA: TGTGCCAGCAGCTTAGGAGGCGCGAGGACTGAAGCTTTCTTT. It translates to CASSLGGARTEAFF. The J gene is TRBJ1-1, the V gene TRBV5-6; no clear D. This CDR3 region has 14 residues. V gave up 2 bases and J gave up 5 bases, with 13 bases separating them. The V gene's germline CDR1 is SGHDT and CDR2 YYEEEE.

This clone was seen just once. The rearrangement uses TRBV6-6 and TRBJ2-3, with D perhaps TRBD1 (6 bases). Trimming left V 6 bases short and J 2 bases short, with 15 bases between. This CDR3 is 15 amino acids long. Looked up from germline, CDR1 is MNHNY and CDR2 is SVGAGI (reference sequence). CDR3 bases: TGTGCCAGCAGCCCGGACAGACACACCACAGATACGCAGTATTTT. This gives the protein CASSPDRHTTDTQYF.

V and J are TRBV21-1 and TRBJ1-5. TRBV21-1 is annotated as a pseudogene. The CDR3 loop spans 15 amino acids. In DNA, the CDR3 is TGTGCCAGCAGCAAAGGGGGAAAGGGCAATCAGCCCCAGCATTTT. Protein: CASSKGGKGNQPQHF.

This clone was recorded a few times. The chain links TRBV2 to TRBJ2-7, with 7 bases aligning to TRBD1. Germline CDR1 and CDR2: SNHLY and FYNNEI. With V trimmed by 3 bases and J by 0 bases, 2 bases remained unmatched. This CDR3 has 14 residues. The CDR3 loop is CASSDDRASYEQYF. The CDR3 region has the DNA TGTGCCAGCAGTGATGACAGGGCCTCCTACGAGCAGTACTTC.

In this sample, this clone turned up once. The chain combines TRBV10-1 with TRBJ1-1, with D possibly being TRBD1 (6 bases). The V gene's germline CDR1 is WNHNN and CDR2 SYGVQD (reference sequence). This CDR3 contains 13 residues. V was trimmed by 8 bases and J by 0 bases, leaving 10 bases between them. CDR3 protein: CASQGHLNTEAFF. CDR3 in DNA: TGCGCCAGCCAGGGACACCTGAACACTGAAGCTTTCTTT.

The V gene is TRBV14, the J gene TRBJ2-3, with TRBD1 identical over 8 bases. There are 18 residues in the CDR3. With 4 bases clipped from V and 1 base from J, the junction kept 13 bases outside the gene matches. The germline CDR1 and CDR2 sequences are SGHDN and FVKESK. CDR3 loop: CASSLGQAPFPGTDTQYF. The CDR3 region has the DNA TGTGCCAGCAGCCTGGGACAGGCCCCCTTCCCCGGCACAGATACGCAGTATTTT.